This T cell receptor (beta chain) was captured by sequencing in a study of beta chain features in type 1 diabetes. Broader study findings: Among all four CD4+ subsets, Type 1 diabetes patients had TCRB CDR3s that were moderately but significantly shorter.

There are a few counts of this clone. Its antigen is unidentified. The authors reverse transcribed all of the isolated RNA, so sequencing captured expressed TCRB transcripts. Naive, central memory and regulatory T cell samples averaged roughly 3.5 million immunoSEQ reads each. Profiled with immunoSEQ multiplex PCR; TCRdb holds only in-frame clones, not every one. Of about 160,000 clones in the sample, 7.5% to 8.5% were seen once. Germline trimming cut 3 bases from V and 0 bases from J; bases unmatched to any gene: 2. Germline-derived CDR1 and CDR2 are SGHRS and YFSETQ. The CDR3 loop spans 17 amino acids. Every donor had blood drawn once into heparin, approximately 110 mL on average.

This receptor was obtained from a young man with type 1 diabetes. The sample consisted of central memory CD4+ T cells from blood. The chain joins TRBV5-1 to TRBJ2-6; 11 positions match TRBD1. The CDR3 reads CASSWGQGDSGANVLTF. The CDR3 coding sequence is TGCGCCAGCAGCTGGGGACAGGGGGACTCTGGGGCCAACGTCCTGACTTTC.